This T cell receptor beta chain comes out of a study of long-term antiretroviral therapy in people with HIV. Study-wide results and caveats: Missing from the dataset were any data on ART adherence, viral resistance or therapy changes.

A v3.0 immunoSEQ assay was performed at survey level. The table came from immunoSEQ multiplex PCR; TCRdb's copy has only in-frame clones and leaves some out. Altogether over 25,000 clones are present, 78% being singletons, with the ten largest covering roughly 9.3%. To note about this clone: Its antigen is unidentified.

With V trimmed by 0 bases and J by 3 bases, 4 bases remained unmatched. In germline, CDR1 is SGDLS, CDR2 YYNGEE. The CDR3 is made up of 15 amino acids. The sample consisted of unsorted PBMCs, taken 1.5 years before starting antiretroviral therapy. The TCR was taken from a man between 18 and 35 years old with HIV. The chain carries TRBV9 and TRBJ1-2; 8 bases align to TRBD1. CDR3 sequence reads: CASSVGLQGDYGYTF. CDR3 DNA: TGTGCCAGCAGCGTAGGTTTACAGGGGGACTATGGCTACACCTTC.